The 29 T cell receptor beta chains below all came from one sample that was sequenced in a study of patients with pleural tuberculosis. Via MiXCR, TCRdb re-called the reads, giving one row per CDR3 protein. This table holds 29,000 or so distinct CDR3 sequences, approximately 20% found once. Material: peripheral blood. The receptors originated from a human donor with pleural tuberculosis.

V usage is TRBV4-1 and J usage is TRBJ2-1; D is perhaps TRBD1 or TRBD2 (5 bases each). Germline CDR1 and CDR2: MGHRA and YSYEKL. This CDR3 is built from 13 residues. Trimming stripped 2 bases from V and 9 bases from J, with 11 bases between. The CDR3 region is CASSQNRGREQFF. The CDR3 DNA sequence: TGCGCCAGCAGCCAAAACCGGGGCCGTGAGCAGTTCTTC.

This clonotype was found many times. This chain links TRBV20-1 with TRBJ1-1, with 9 nucleotides matching TRBD1. V was pared by 3 bases and J by 5 bases, with 7 bases of the junction left unmatched. CDR1 DFQATT and CDR2 SNEGSKA come from the germline V gene (reference sequence). The CDR3 contains 14 residues. CDR3 protein: CSARGDRAETEAFF. The CDR3 DNA sequence: TGCAGTGCTAGGGGGGACAGGGCTGAGACTGAAGCTTTCTTT.

On this clonotype: A read error may explain this, as a much larger clone is one base away. The V call is TRBV30, the J call TRBJ2-7; 9 bases map to TRBD2. The CDR3 is 14 amino acids. Per germline, CDR1 GTSNPN and CDR2 SVGIG (reference sequence). The CDR3 is CARREAGGPYEQYF. DNA of the CDR3: TGTGCCCGGAGAGAAGCGGGGGGCCCCTACGAGCAGTACTTC.

Relative to its sample, this clonotype is medium-sized. This chain connects TRBV6-6 to TRBJ2-3; D gene unclear. This CDR3 has 16 amino acids. The V end lost 0 bases, the J end lost 0 bases, and 10 bases lay between the germline ends. Germline CDR1 and CDR2: MNHNY and SVGAGI (reference sequence). CDR3: CASSYSVLGSTDTQYF. The CDR3 bases are TGTGCCAGCAGTTACTCTGTCCTGGGCAGCACAGATACGCAGTATTTT.

This clonotype was recorded many times. The V call is TRBV3-1, the J call TRBJ2-3; 7 positions match TRBD1. This CDR3 contains 16 residues. Trimming removed 0 bases from V and 2 bases from J; junction bases left unmatched: 5. Germline loops: CDR1 LGHDT, CDR2 YNNKEL (reference sequence). CDR3 sequence: CASSQEGRGYTDTQYF. CDR3 nucleotide sequence: TGTGCCAGCAGCCAAGAGGGCAGGGGGTACACAGATACGCAGTATTTT.

This clonotype was detected many times. The genes are TRBV7-7 and TRBJ2-5; D might be TRBD2 (5 bases). V lost 3 bases and J lost 5, with 10 bases in between. The germline V gene encodes CDR1 SSHAT and CDR2 FNYEAQ (reference sequence). The length of the CDR3 is 13 residues. In DNA form, the CDR3 reads TGTGCCAGCAGCTTGGCCGGGGTCGAGACCCAGTACTTC. Its protein is CASSLAGVETQYF.

The table lists this clonotype with many counts. This rearrangement joins TRBV12-3 or TRBV12-4 to TRBJ2-1; D might be TRBD1 or TRBD2, each matching 5 bases. V lost 3 bases and J lost 4, with 13 bases in between. This CDR3 has 15 amino acids. The DNA of the CDR3 is TGTGCCAGCAGTTTCCCAGGGTCGGGATACAATGAGCAGTTCTTC. This gives the protein CASSFPGSGYNEQFF.

As concerns this clonotype: One end of the junction varies from germline; a read error may be responsible. The rearrangement links TRBV4-1 to TRBJ1-2; D remains unclear. The CDR3 is 14 residues long. From germline, CDR1 is MGHRA and CDR2 YSYEKL. The CDR3, as DNA: TGCGCCAGCATCCAAGAGCTCCAGGTGTATGGCTACAACTTC. Its translation is CASIQELQVYGYNF.

Remarks on this clonotype: One junction end disagrees with the germline gene, perhaps due to a read error. The chain joins TRBV27 to TRBJ2-1, with 15 bases that match TRBD2. Germline assignment: CDR1 MNHEY and CDR2 SMNVEV (reference sequence). The CDR3 sequence is 14 residues long. Here the CDR3 DNA reads TGCCCACCCGGGACTAGCGGGAGGTACAATGAGCAGTTCTTC. Its translation is CPPGTSGRYNEQFF.

This clonotype was detected many times. The chain recombines TRBV27 with TRBJ1-5; D uncertain. The CDR3 consists of 14 residues. Germline loops: CDR1 MNHEY, CDR2 SMNVEV (reference sequence). With 3 bases removed from V and 4 bases from J, the gap between germline ends came to 10 bases. The CDR3 loop reads CASSFGSGNQPQHF. The CDR3 region has the DNA TGTGCCAGCAGTTTTGGGTCTGGAAATCAGCCCCAGCATTTT.

The sample holds many counts of this clonotype. The rearrangement uses TRBV7-9 and TRBJ1-2; weak D call: TRBD1 (5 bases). The germline gives CDR1 SEHNR, CDR2 FQNEAQ (reference sequence). This CDR3 has 15 residues. The germline V and J ends were trimmed by 5 bases and 4 bases, with 17 bases remaining between them. CDR3 sequence: CASSEGGDGGYGYTF. The CDR3 region has the DNA TGTGCCAGCAGCGAAGGAGGGGACGGAGGCTATGGCTACACCTTC. The full variable domain, in which reference TRBV7-9 and TRBJ1-2 provide the parts outside the CDR3, is DTGVSQNPRHKITKRGQNVTFRCDPISEHNRLYWYRQTLGQGPEFLTYFQNEAQLEKSRLLSDRFSAERPKGSFSTLEIQRTEQGDSAMYLCASSEGGDGGYGYTFGSGTRLTVV.

CDR3 region: CAWSTGNDFGNQPQHF. The DNA of the CDR3 is TGTGCCTGGAGTACCGGGAACGATTTTGGAAATCAGCCCCAGCATTTT. V usage is TRBV30 and J usage is TRBJ1-5; D call uncertain. Germline assignment: CDR1 GTSNPN and CDR2 SVGIG (reference sequence). The germline V and J ends were trimmed by 2 bases and 4 bases, with 18 bases remaining between them. The CDR3 totals 16 residues.

This clonotype has a single count. The gene calls are TRBV6-2 or TRBV6-3 and TRBJ2-7; possibly TRBD2 for D (5 bases). CDR3 length: 16 residues. V lost 2 bases and J 3 bases, leaving 17 bases between the germline ends. Looked up from germline, CDR1 is MNHEY and CDR2 is SVGEGT. CDR3 coding DNA: TGTGCCAGCAGTTACAGCGAGGGAGAAATAAACTACGAGCAGTACGTC. It specifies CASSYSEGEINYEQYV.

For this clonotype: Just one base apart from a much larger clone, this may be a read error. The chain combines TRBV4-2 with TRBJ2-1; 7 bases fit TRBD2. The CDR3 extends over 18 amino acids. Germline CDR1 and CDR2: LGHNA and YNFKEQ. V lost 0 bases and J lost 3; bases outside the gene matches: 11. In DNA, the CDR3 is TGTGCCAGCAGCCAAGACTTAATTCCAGCGGGAATCTACAATGAGCAGTTCTTC. This encodes CASSQDLIPAGIYNEQFF.

This clonotype has ten or more counts. The chain is built from TRBV5-4 and TRBJ1-1; D might be TRBD1 (6 bases). Germline lookup yields CDR1 SGHNT and CDR2 YYREEE (reference sequence). V was shortened by 4 bases and J by 4 bases, with 14 bases between the two germline ends. The CDR3 runs 14 residues. In DNA, the CDR3 is TGTGCCAGCAGCCTTGACAGGTTCGGCACTGAAGCTTTCTTT. Its translation: CASSLDRFGTEAFF. The entire variable domain, with the rest obtained from reference TRBV5-4 and TRBJ1-1, is as follows: ETGVTQSPTHLIKTRGQQVTLRCSSQSGHNTVSWYQQALGQGPQFIFQYYREEENGRGNFPPRFSGLQFPNYSSELNVNALELDDSALYLCASSLDRFGTEAFFGQGTRLTVV.

By its share, this clonotype is medium-sized. This chain links TRBV20-1 with TRBJ1-5; unclear D gene. This CDR3 has 12 amino acids. V was shortened by 5 bases and J by 4 bases, with 9 bases between the two germline ends. Germline V CDR1 and CDR2: DFQATT, SNEGSKA (reference sequence). DNA for the CDR3: TGCAGTGCTTTTACCTTTAATCAGCCCCAGCATTTT. Amino acids: CSAFTFNQPQHF.

This clonotype was observed many times. V is TRBV6-6 and J is TRBJ2-5; perhaps TRBD1 as D (5 bases). CDR1 is MNHNY, CDR2 SVGAGI, per germline (reference sequence). V was shortened by 4 bases and J by 3 bases, with 9 bases between the two germline ends. The CDR3 runs 13 residues. CDR3 in DNA: TGTGCCAGCAGTTCCAGGGTGGAAGAGACCCAGTACTTC. It encodes CASSSRVEETQYF.

About this clonotype: One junction end does not reproduce the germline sequence, and a read error may be involved. This rearrangement joins TRBV7-9 to TRBJ2-1; D not resolved. The CDR3 runs to 13 residues. Germline-derived CDR1 and CDR2 are SEHNR and FQNEAQ (reference sequence). The CDR3 loop is CASSSATNNKQFF. The CDR3 DNA sequence: TGTGCCAGCAGCTCCGCTACGAACAATAAGCAGTTCTTC.

This clonotype was counted at least ten times. The chain joins TRBV18 to TRBJ1-3; 7 bases are a match to TRBD1. V gave up 6 bases and J gave up 4 bases; unmatched junction bases: 6. This CDR3 contains 14 residues. The germline gives CDR1 KGHSH, CDR2 LQKENI. Here the CDR3 DNA reads TGTGCCAGCTCGCCTACAGGGGCCGGAAACACCATATATTTT. Translating gives CASSPTGAGNTIYF.

The gene calls are TRBV3-1 and TRBJ2-7, with 11 bases matching TRBD2. Germline CDR1 reads LGHDT; CDR2 reads YNNKEL (reference sequence). The CDR3 sequence is 18 residues long. The V segment lost 3 bases and the J segment 1 base; nucleotides outside the gene matches: 11. In nucleotides, the CDR3 is TGTGCCAGCAGCCACGCCATTGTAGCGGGAGGGACTTCCTACGAGCAGTACTTC. It translates to CASSHAIVAGGTSYEQYF.

This clonotype has a count of ten or more. The chain combines TRBV7-9 with TRBJ2-7; TRBD1 might be the D (6 bases). V dropped 5 bases and J dropped 2 bases, with 10 bases sitting between them. Germline values: CDR1 SEHNR, CDR2 FQNEAQ (reference sequence). The length of the CDR3 is 13 residues. In DNA form, the CDR3 reads TGTGCCAGCAGCCCCCCAGGGGCCTACGAGCAGTACTTC. This sequence encodes CASSPPGAYEQYF.

Details on this clonotype: At one of its ends the junction is not consistent with the germline gene, which may arise from a read error. The V and J genes are TRBV2 and TRBJ2-7; D may be TRBD1 (5 bases). Germline V lookup: CDR1 SNHLY, CDR2 FYNNEI. The CDR3 is 14 amino acids. This chain's CDR3 is CASSGARSSYEQYF. DNA for the CDR3: TGTGCGAGCAGTGGGGCCAGGTCTTCCTACGAGCAGTACTTC.

There are many counts of this clonotype. The chain has TRBV11-2 and TRBJ2-3, with unresolved D. The germline gives CDR1 SGHAT, CDR2 FQNNGV. V was shortened by 0 bases and J by 2 bases, with 3 bases between the two germline ends. This CDR3 is built from 13 residues. The CDR3 here is CASSLENTDTQYF. The CDR3 coding sequence is TGTGCCAGCAGCTTAGAGAACACAGATACGCAGTATTTT. The full variable domain, completed using reference TRBV11-2 and TRBJ2-3, is EAGVAQSPRYKIIEKRQSVAFWCNPISGHATLYWYQQILGQGPKLLIQFQNNGVVDDSQLPKDRFSAERLKGVDSTLKIQPAKLEDSAVYLCASSLENTDTQYFGPGTRLTVL.

Ten or more counts support this clonotype. V and J are TRBV4-3 and TRBJ1-5; D remains unclear. V lost 4 bases, J lost 6 bases, and 19 bases lay in between. Looked up from germline, CDR1 is LGHNA and CDR2 is YSLEER. The CDR3 loop spans 16 amino acids. CDR3 DNA sequence: TGCGCCAGCAGCCTCACTATTGGGAGGGTGGCTCAGCCCCAGCATTTT. This codes for CASSLTIGRVAQPQHF.

This clonotype was detected ten times or more. The chain is built from TRBV20-1 and TRBJ1-3; D is ambiguous. Germline loops: CDR1 DFQATT, CDR2 SNEGSKA (reference sequence). V lost 5 bases and J 1 base, leaving 6 bases between the germline ends. The CDR3 covers 12 residues. The CDR3 DNA sequence: TGCAGTGCTGCAGTTTCTGGAAACACCATATATTTT. Amino acid sequence: CSAAVSGNTIYF.

This clonotype was found a few times. V and J are TRBV12-5 and TRBJ2-1; 7 bases are shared with TRBD1. Trimming cost V 3 bases and J 6 bases; bases outside gene matches: 8. The CDR3 runs to 15 residues. Per germline, CDR1 LGHNT and CDR2 FRNRAP. In DNA, the CDR3 is TGTGCTAGTGGTTTCCCGGACAGGAACGTCAATGAGCAGTTCTTC. It codes for CASGFPDRNVNEQFF.

Only a few counts were recorded for this clonotype. The junction shows a germline mismatch at one end, possibly a read error. The J gene is TRBJ1-2, the V gene TRBV29-1, with 8 bases lining up with TRBD1. Germline lookup yields CDR1 SQVTM and CDR2 ANQGSEA. CDR3 length: 14 amino acids. The CDR3: CSVVFRGQVYGYPF. CDR3 nucleotide sequence: TGCAGCGTTGTGTTCCGGGGACAGGTCTATGGCTACCCCTTC.

This clonotype was seen repeatedly, ten times or more. The chain has TRBV19 and TRBJ2-3; the D is unclear. Germline CDR1 reads LNHDA; CDR2 reads SQIVND (reference sequence). The CDR3 has 11 amino acids. Trimming stripped 3 bases from V and 2 bases from J, with 0 bases between. The CDR3 sequence: CASSITDTQYF. CDR3 bases: TGTGCCAGTAGTATCACAGATACGCAGTATTTT.

This clonotype was seen repeatedly, ten times or more. This chain connects TRBV4-2 to TRBJ1-1; no definite D call. This CDR3 comprises 15 residues. The V end lost 1 base, the J end lost 2 bases, and 11 bases lay between the germline ends. The V gene's germline CDR1 is LGHNA and CDR2 YNFKEQ. CDR3: CASSQVEAGNTEAFF. The CDR3 nucleotides read TGTGCCAGCAGCCAAGTGGAGGCGGGCAACACTGAAGCTTTCTTT.